One T cell receptor (beta chain) is described in this entry. Its antigen remains unidentified. The germline V gene has CDR1 SEHNR and CDR2 FQNEAQ (reference sequence). The CDR3 is 16 residues long. The V segment lost 5 bases and the J segment 8 bases; nucleotides outside the gene matches: 14. Treatment of the sample: oral pan-JAK inhibitor, 5-10 mg twice daily. The data originate from a study of CD8+ T cells in alopecia areata. Findings and limits, study-wide: Greater clonality was observed in lesional scalp samples, especially alopecia totalis/universalis, versus normal scalp.

Sequencing relied on a cDNA template that was reverse transcribed from extracted RNA. Produced via immunoSEQ multiplex PCR; TCRdb's table is partial and in-frame only. This sample has about 210,000 clones, with roughly 64% found just once. The chain uses TRBV7-9 and TRBJ2-1; 8 bases fit TRBD1. The material sequenced was CD4+ T cells sorted from blood, taken at week 4, from a patient treated with tofacitinib. This TCR was recovered from a human donor with alopecia areata. CDR3 residues: CASSAEGQGARYEQFF. CDR3 coding DNA: TGTGCCAGCAGCGCAGAAGGCCAGGGGGCGCGATATGAGCAGTTCTTC.